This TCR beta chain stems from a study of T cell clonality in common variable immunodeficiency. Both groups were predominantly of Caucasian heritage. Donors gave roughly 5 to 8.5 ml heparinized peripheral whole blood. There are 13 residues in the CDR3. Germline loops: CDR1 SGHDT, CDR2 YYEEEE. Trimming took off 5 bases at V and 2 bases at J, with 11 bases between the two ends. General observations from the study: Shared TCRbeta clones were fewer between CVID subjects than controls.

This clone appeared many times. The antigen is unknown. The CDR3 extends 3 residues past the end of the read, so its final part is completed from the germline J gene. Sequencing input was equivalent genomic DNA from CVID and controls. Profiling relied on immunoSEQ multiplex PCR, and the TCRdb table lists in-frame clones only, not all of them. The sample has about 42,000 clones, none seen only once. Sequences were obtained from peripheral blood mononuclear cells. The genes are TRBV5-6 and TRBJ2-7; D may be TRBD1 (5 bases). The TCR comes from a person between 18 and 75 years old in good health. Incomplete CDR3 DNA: TGTGCCAGCAGTCGCCAGGGAACCTACGAG. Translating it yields CASSRQGTYE. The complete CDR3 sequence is CASSRQGTYEQYF.